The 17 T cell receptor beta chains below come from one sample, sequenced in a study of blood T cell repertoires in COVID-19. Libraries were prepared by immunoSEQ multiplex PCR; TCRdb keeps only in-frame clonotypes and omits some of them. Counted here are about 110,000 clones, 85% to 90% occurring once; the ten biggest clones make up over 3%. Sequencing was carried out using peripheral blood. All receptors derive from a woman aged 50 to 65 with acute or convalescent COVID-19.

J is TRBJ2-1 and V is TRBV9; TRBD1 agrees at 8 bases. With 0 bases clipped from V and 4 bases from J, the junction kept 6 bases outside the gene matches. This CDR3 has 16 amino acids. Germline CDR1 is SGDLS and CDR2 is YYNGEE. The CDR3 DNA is TGTGCCAGCAGCGTAGGCCGGGACAGGACATACAATGAGCAGTTCTTC. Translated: CASSVGRDRTYNEQFF. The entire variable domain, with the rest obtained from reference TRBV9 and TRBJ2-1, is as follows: DSGVTQTPKHLITATGQRVTLRCSPRSGDLSVYWYQQSLDQGLQFLIQYYNGEERAKGNILERFSAQQFPDLHSELNLSSLELGDSALYFCASSVGRDRTYNEQFFGPGTRLTVL.

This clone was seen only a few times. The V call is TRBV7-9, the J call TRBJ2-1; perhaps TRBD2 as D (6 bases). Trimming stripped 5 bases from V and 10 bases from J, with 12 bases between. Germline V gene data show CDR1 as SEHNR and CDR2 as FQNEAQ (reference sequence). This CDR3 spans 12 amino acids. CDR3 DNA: TGTGCCAGCAGCCGACCGGGACTGGAGCAGTTCTTC. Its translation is CASSRPGLEQFF.

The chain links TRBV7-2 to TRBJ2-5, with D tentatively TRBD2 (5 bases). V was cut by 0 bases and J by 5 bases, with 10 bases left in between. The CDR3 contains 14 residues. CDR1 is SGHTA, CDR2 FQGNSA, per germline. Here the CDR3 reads CASSLASSRETQYF. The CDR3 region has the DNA TGTGCCAGCAGCTTAGCGTCTAGCAGGGAGACCCAGTACTTC.

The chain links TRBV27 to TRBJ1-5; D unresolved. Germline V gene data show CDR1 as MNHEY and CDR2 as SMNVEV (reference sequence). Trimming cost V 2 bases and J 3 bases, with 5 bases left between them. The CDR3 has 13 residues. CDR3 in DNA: TGTGCCAGCAGTTTACGAGTCAATCAGCCCCAGCATTTT. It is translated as CASSLRVNQPQHF.

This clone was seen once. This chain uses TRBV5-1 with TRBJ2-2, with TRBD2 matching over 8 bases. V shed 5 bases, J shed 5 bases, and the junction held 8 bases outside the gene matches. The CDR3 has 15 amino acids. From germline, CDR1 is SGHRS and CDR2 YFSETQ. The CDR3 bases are TGCGCCAGCAGTTTTTTAACGGGAGGGACCGGGGAGCTGTTTTTT. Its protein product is CASSFLTGGTGELFF.

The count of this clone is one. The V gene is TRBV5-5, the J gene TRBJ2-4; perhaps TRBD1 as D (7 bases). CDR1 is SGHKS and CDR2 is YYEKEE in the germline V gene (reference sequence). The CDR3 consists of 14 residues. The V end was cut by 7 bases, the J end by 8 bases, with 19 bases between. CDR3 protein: CASQRGGASDIQYF. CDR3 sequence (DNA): TGTGCCAGCCAACGAGGGGGCGCTAGCGACATTCAGTACTTC.

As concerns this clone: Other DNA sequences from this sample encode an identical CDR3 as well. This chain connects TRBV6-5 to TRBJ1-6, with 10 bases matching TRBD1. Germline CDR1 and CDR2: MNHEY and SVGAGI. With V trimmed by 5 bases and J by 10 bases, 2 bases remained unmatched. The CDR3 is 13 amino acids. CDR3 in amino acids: CASSRDRGSPLHF. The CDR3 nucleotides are TGTGCCAGCAGTCGGGACAGGGGATCACCCCTCCACTTT.

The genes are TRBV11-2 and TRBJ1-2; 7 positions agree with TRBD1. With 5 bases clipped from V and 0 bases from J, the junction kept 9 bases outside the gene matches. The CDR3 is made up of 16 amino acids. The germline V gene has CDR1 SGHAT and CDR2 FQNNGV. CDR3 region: CASSPTGTVTNYGYTF. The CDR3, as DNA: TGTGCCAGCAGCCCTACCGGGACAGTTACTAACTATGGCTACACCTTC.

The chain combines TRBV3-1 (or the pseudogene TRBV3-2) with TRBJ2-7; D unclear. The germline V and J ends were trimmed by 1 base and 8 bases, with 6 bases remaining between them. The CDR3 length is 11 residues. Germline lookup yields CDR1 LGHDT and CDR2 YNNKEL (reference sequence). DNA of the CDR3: TGTGCCAGCAGCCAAGGAGAGAAGCAGTACTTC. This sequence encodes CASSQGEKQYF.

For the CDR3, the DNA is TGTGCCAGCAGCTTAGCGGTGGCTAGCGGAAACACAGATACGCAGTATTTT. Its protein product is CASSLAVASGNTDTQYF. The gene calls are TRBV7-9 and TRBJ2-3; 7 bases match TRBD2. Germline V gives CDR1 SEHNR, CDR2 FQNEAQ (reference sequence). The trim removed 0 bases at V and 2 bases at J, leaving 8 bases unmatched. The CDR3 runs 17 residues.

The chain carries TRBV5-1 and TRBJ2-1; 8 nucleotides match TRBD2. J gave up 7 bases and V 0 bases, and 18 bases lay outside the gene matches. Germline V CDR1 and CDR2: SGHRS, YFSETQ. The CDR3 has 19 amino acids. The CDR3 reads CASSLARGLWREAGNEQFF. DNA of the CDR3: TGCGCCAGCAGCTTGGCTCGGGGGCTCTGGCGGGAGGCCGGGAATGAGCAGTTCTTC.

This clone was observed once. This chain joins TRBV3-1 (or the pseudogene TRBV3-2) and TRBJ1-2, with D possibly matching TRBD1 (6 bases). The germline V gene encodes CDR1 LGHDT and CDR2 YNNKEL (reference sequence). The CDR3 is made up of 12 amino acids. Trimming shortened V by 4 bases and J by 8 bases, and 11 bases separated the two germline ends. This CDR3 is CASSLPTGGYTF. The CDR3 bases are TGTGCCAGCAGCCTCCCGACAGGCGGCTACACCTTC.

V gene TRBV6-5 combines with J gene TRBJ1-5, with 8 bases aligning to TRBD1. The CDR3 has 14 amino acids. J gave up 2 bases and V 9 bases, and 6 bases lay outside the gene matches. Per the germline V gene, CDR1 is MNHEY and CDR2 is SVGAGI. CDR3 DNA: TGTGCCAGTGGAGACAGGGGTGGCAATCAGCCCCAGCATTTT. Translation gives CASGDRGGNQPQHF.

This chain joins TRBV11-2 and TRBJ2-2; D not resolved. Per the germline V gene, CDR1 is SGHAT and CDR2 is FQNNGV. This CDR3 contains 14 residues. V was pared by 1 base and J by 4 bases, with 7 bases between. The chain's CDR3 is CASSLVRGTGELFF. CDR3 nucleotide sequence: TGTGCCAGCAGCTTAGTCCGAGGCACCGGGGAGCTGTTTTTT.

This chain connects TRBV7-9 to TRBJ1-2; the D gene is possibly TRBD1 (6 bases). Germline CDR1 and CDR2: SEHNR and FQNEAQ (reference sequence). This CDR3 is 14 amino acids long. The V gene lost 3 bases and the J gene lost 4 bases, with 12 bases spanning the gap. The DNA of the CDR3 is TGTGCCAGCAGCTTCGGACAGCCTACCTATGGCTACACCTTC. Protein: CASSFGQPTYGYTF.

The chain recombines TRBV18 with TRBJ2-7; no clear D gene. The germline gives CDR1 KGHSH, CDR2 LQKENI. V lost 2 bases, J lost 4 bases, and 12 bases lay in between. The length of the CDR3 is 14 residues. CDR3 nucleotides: TGTGCCAGCTCACCATATGGTTTAGATTACGAGCAGTACTTC. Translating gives CASSPYGLDYEQYF.

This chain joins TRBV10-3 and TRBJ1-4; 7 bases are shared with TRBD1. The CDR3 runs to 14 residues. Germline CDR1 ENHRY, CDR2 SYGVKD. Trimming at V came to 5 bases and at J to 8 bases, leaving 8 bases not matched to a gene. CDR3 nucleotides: TGTGCCATCAGTCGGGACAGAGGCGGAGAAAAACTGTTTTTT. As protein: CAISRDRGGEKLFF.